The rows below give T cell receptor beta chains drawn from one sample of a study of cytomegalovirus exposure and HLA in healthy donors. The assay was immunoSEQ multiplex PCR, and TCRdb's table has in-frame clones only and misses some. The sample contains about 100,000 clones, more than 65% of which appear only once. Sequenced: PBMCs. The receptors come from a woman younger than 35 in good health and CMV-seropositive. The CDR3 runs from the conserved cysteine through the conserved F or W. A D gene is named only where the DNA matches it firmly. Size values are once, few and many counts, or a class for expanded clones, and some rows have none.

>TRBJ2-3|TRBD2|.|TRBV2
CASSISGTDTDTQYF
TGTGCCAGCAGCATTAGCGGGACCGACACAGATACGCAGTATTTT
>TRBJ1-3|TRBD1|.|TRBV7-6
CASSLAGGSGNTIYF
TGTGCCAGCAGCCTCGCAGGGGGGTCTGGAAACACCATATATTTT
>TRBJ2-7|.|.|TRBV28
CASFGGLSPYEQYF
TGTGCCAGTTTCGGGGGTCTATCACCCTACGAGCAGTACTTC
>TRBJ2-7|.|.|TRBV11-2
CASSPSYEQYF
TGTGCCAGCAGCCCTTCCTACGAGCAGTACTTC
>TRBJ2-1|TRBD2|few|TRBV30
CAWTLRGVFPYNEQFF
TGTGCCTGGACTCTCCGGGGGGTGTTTCCCTACAATGAGCAGTTCTTC
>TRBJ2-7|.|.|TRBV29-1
CSVEADNYEQYF
TGCAGCGTTGAAGCGGACAACTACGAGCAGTACTTC
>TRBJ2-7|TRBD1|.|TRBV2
CASRTTGVWEQYF
TGTGCCAGCAGGACGACAGGGGTATGGGAGCAGTACTTC
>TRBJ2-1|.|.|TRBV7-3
CASSLIGGVYNEQFF
TGTGCCAGCAGCTTAATTGGCGGGGTCTACAATGAGCAGTTCTTC
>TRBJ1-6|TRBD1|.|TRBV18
CASSPPGQGLGNSPLHF
TGTGCCAGCTCACCCCCCGGACAGGGCTTGGGGAATTCACCCCTCCACTTT
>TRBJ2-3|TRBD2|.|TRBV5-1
CASSLGTSGISTQYF
TGCGCCAGCAGCTTGGGTACTAGCGGGATAAGTACGCAGTATTTT
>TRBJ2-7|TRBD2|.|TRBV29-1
CSVAGLAGAYEQYF
TGCAGCGTCGCGGGACTAGCGGGAGCCTACGAGCAGTACTTC
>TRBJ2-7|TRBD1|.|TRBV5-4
CASSQDGTENYEQYF
TGCGCCAGCAGCCAAGACGGGACAGAGAACTACGAGCAGTACTTC
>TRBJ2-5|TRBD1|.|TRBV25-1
CASGDRGTRDF
TGTGCCAGCGGGGACAGGGGGACAAGGGACTTC
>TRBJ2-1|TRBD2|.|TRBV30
CAWEREGRNEQFF
TGTGCCTGGGAGCGGGAAGGGAGAAATGAGCAGTTCTTC
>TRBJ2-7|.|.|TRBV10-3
CAISEREITYEQYF
TGTGCCATCAGTGAGCGGGAGATTACCTACGAGCAGTACTTC
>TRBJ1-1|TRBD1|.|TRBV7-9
CASSLGQGEAFF
TGTGCCAGCAGCTTAGGACAGGGTGAAGCTTTCTTT
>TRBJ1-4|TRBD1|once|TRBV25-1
CATSEGQGNMANEKLFF
TGTGCCACCTCAGAGGGACAGGGGAACATGGCTAATGAAAAACTGTTTTTT
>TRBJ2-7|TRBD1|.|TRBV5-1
CASSTGQGADFEQYF
TGCGCCAGCAGCACCGGACAGGGGGCAGATTTCGAGCAGTACTTC
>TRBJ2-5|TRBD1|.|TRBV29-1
CSFSQGEETQYF
TGCAGCTTTTCACAGGGGGAGGAGACCCAGTACTTC
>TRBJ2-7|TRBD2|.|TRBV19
CASSPVGTSGRYEQYF
TGTGCCAGTAGTCCCGTCGGGACTAGCGGGAGATACGAGCAGTACTTC
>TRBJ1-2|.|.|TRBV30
CAWSAGNYGYTF
TGTGCCTGGAGTGCCGGGAACTATGGCTACACCTTC
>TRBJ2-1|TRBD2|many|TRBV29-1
CSAERDSSYNEQFF
TGCAGCGCCGAGCGGGATAGCTCCTACAATGAGCAGTTCTTC
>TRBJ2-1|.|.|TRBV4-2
CASSQVGGSYNEQFF
TGTGCCAGCAGCCAAGTGGGGGGCTCCTACAATGAGCAGTTCTTC
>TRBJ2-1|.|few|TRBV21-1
CASSNQPLNEQFF
TGTGCCAGCAGCAATCAACCACTCAATGAGCAGTTCTTC
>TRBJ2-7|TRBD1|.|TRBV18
CASSPPTGAEGEQYF
TGTGCCAGCTCACCACCGACAGGGGCTGAGGGCGAGCAGTACTTC
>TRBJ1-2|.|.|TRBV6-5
CASSYSSRPDYGYTF
TGTGCCAGCAGTTACTCGAGCAGGCCGGACTATGGCTACACCTTC
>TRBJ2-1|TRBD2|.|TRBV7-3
CASSLLGLAGDEQFF
TGTGCCAGCAGTCTCCTGGGACTAGCGGGAGATGAGCAGTTCTTC
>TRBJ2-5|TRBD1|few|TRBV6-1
CASRATGGQETQYF
TGTGCCAGCAGAGCTACAGGGGGGCAAGAGACCCAGTACTTC
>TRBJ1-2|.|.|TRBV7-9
CASSLEGSVSGYGYTF
TGTGCCAGCAGCTTAGAGGGCTCTGTTAGCGGCTATGGCTACACCTTC
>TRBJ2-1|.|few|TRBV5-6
CASSLGALQFF
TGTGCCAGCAGCTTGGGCGCTCTTCAGTTCTTC
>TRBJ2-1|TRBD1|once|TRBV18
CASSPGTGGMNEQFF
TGTGCCAGCTCACCCGGGACAGGGGGCATGAATGAGCAGTTCTTC
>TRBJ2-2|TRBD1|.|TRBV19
CATSETGDTGELFF
TGTGCCACCTCCGAGACAGGGGACACCGGGGAGCTGTTTTTT
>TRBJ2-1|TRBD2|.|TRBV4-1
CASSQDWELAGVNEQFF
TGCGCCAGCAGCCAAGATTGGGAACTAGCGGGAGTAAATGAGCAGTTCTTC
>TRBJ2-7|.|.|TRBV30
CAWAASRSYEQYF
TGTGCCTGGGCGGCTAGCCGTTCCTACGAGCAGTACTTC
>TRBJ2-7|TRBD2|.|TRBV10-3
CAISERLAEEQYF
TGTGCCATCAGTGAAAGACTAGCCGAAGAGCAGTACTTC
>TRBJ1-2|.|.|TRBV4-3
CASSQRRDYGYTF
TGCGCCAGCAGCCAAAGGAGAGACTATGGCTACACCTTC
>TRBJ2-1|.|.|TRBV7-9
CASSTRLGYNEQFF
TGTGCCAGCAGCACCCGACTGGGCTACAATGAGCAGTTCTTC
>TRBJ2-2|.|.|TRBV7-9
CASSLGASPGELFF
TGTGCCAGCAGCTTAGGGGCTAGCCCCGGGGAGCTGTTTTTT
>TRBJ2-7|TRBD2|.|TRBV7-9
CASSAGLIIYEQYF
TGTGCCAGCAGCGCGGGACTAATTATATACGAGCAGTACTTC
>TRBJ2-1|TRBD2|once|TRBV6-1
CASILAGVNEQFF
TGTGCCAGCATCCTAGCGGGAGTAAATGAGCAGTTCTTC
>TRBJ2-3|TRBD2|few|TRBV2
CASTPTLGLAGGDTQYF
TGTGCCAGCACTCCCACCCTTGGGCTAGCGGGAGGTGATACGCAGTATTTT
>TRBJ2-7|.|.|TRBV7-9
CASRRDRASEQYF
TGTGCCAGCAGGCGGGACCGCGCCTCCGAGCAGTACTTC
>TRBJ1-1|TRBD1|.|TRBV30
CAWSVQGPGTEAFF
TGTGCCTGGAGTGTACAGGGGCCGGGCACTGAAGCTTTCTTT
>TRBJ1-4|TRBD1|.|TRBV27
CASSSDRAAEKLFF
TGTGCCAGCAGTTCGGACAGGGCTGCAGAGAAACTGTTTTTT
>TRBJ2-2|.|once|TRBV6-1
CASTIRQSTGELFF
TGTGCCAGCACTATAAGACAGTCGACCGGGGAGCTGTTTTTT
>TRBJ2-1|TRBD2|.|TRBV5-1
CASMPLAGAGGNEQFF
TGCGCCAGCATGCCCTTAGCGGGAGCGGGGGGCAATGAGCAGTTCTTC
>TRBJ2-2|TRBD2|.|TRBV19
CASSVGLGTGELFF
TGTGCCAGTAGTGTCGGACTAGGTACCGGGGAGCTGTTTTTT
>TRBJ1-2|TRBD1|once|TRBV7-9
CASSRGQGSDGYTF
TGTGCCAGCAGCAGAGGACAGGGTTCGGATGGCTACACCTTC
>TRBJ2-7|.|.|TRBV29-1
CSVSAQGSYEQYF
TGCAGCGTCTCAGCACAGGGCTCCTACGAGCAGTACTTC
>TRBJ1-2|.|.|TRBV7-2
CASSFRMTANYGYTF
TGTGCCAGCAGCTTTAGGATGACAGCTAACTATGGCTACACCTTC
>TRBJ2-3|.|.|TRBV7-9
CASRIAAADTQYF
TGTGCCAGCAGAATAGCAGCCGCAGATACGCAGTATTTT
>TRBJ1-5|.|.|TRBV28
CASRQGSQPQHF
TGTGCCAGCAGGCAGGGAAGTCAGCCCCAGCATTTT